Listed below are T cell receptor beta chains from one sample, sequenced in a study of ipilimumab plus nivolumab after autologous stem cell transplantation. Assay: immunoSEQ multiplex PCR; the TCRdb copy retains only in-frame clones and omits some. The sample yields under 30,000 clones, about 86% seen once. This material consisted of PBMCs, taken in a trial of ipilimumab plus nivolumab as post-transplant consolidation. All receptors derive from a male donor with diffuse large B-cell lymphoma. The CDR3 runs from the conserved cysteine through the conserved F or W. Fields, in order: D gene, J gene, V gene, clone size, CDR3 DNA, CDR3 protein. The D gene is left open where the match is weak. Expanded clones get a size class; other rows say once, few or many, or leave the size out.

D: .
J: TRBJ2-7
V: TRBV5-6
size: .
DNA: TGTGCCAGCAGCCGGACCACATACGAGCAGTACTTC
CDR3: CASSRTTYEQYF

D: TRBD1
J: TRBJ1-3
V: TRBV7-9
size: .
DNA: TGTGCCAGCAGCCTCGCAGGGGGATTTACCAACACCATATATTTT
CDR3: CASSLAGGFTNTIYF

D: .
J: TRBJ1-3
V: TRBV13
size: .
DNA: TGTGCCAGCAGCTCCGACAGAGGAGCTGGAAACACCATATATTTT
CDR3: CASSSDRGAGNTIYF

D: .
J: TRBJ2-2
V: TRBV19
size: .
DNA: TGTGCCAGTAGTATGGTGACCGGGGAGCTGTTTTTT
CDR3: CASSMVTGELFF

D: TRBD1
J: TRBJ2-7
V: TRBV13
size: .
DNA: TGTGCCAGCAGAAGGACGGGGCGACAGGGCTACGAGCAGTACTTC
CDR3: CASRRTGRQGYEQYF

D: .
J: TRBJ1-2
V: TRBV9
size: few
DNA: TGTGCCAGCAGCGTTCCCAACGGGGGCTATGGCTACACCTTC
CDR3: CASSVPNGGYGYTF

D: .
J: TRBJ2-3
V: TRBV7-2
size: few
DNA: TGTGCCAGCAGCTTAGTATCCAGCGGAGATACGCAGTATTTT
CDR3: CASSLVSSGDTQYF

D: TRBD1
J: TRBJ1-3
V: TRBV18
size: .
DNA: TGTGCCAGCTCACCACCGGGACAGGGGTATAACTCTGGAAACACCATATATTTT
CDR3: CASSPPGQGYNSGNTIYF

D: .
J: TRBJ1-3
V: TRBV14
size: .
DNA: TGTGCCAGCAGCCGATGGGAAGGGGACAACACCATATATTTT
CDR3: CASSRWEGDNTIYF

D: .
J: TRBJ1-1
V: TRBV19
size: few
DNA: TGTGCCAGTAGTGCGGAGGAACGCACTGAAGCTTTCTTT
CDR3: CASSAEERTEAFF

D: .
J: TRBJ1-2
V: TRBV2
size: .
DNA: TGTGCCAGCAGTGAAACAGGGTGGTTTATGTATGGCTACACCTTC
CDR3: CASSETGWFMYGYTF

D: .
J: TRBJ1-2
V: TRBV4-1
size: few
DNA: TGCGCCAGCAGCCACCCCTCGGCTCCCGACGGCTACACCTTC
CDR3: CASSHPSAPDGYTF

D: TRBD2
J: TRBJ2-7
V: TRBV5-1
size: .
DNA: TGCGCCAGCAGCTTGGCCCCAAGCGGGGCGTCCTACGAGCAGTACTTC
CDR3: CASSLAPSGASYEQYF

D: .
J: TRBJ2-6
V: TRBV18
size: .
DNA: TGTGCCAGCTCACCCGACAGACATATCTCTGGGGCCAACGTCCTGACTTTC
CDR3: CASSPDRHISGANVLTF

D: .
J: TRBJ2-7
V: TRBV10-2
size: .
DNA: TGCGCCAGCAGTCAAACGGGGGGCCTCCAGGACGAGCAGTACTTC
CDR3: CASSQTGGLQDEQYF

D: .
J: TRBJ1-2
V: TRBV5-5
size: .
DNA: TGTGCCAGCAGCTTAGCAGGACAGACCTTTAACTATGGCTACACCTTC
CDR3: CASSLAGQTFNYGYTF

D: TRBD1
J: TRBJ2-6
V: TRBV5-1
size: .
DNA: TGCGCCAGCCAGCGCGGACAGGGGGCACTCCCTGGGGCCAACGTCCTGACTTTC
CDR3: CASQRGQGALPGANVLTF

D: TRBD2
J: TRBJ2-1
V: TRBV5-4
size: once
DNA: TGTGCCAGCAGGGGACTAGCGGACAACAATGAGCAGTTCTTC
CDR3: CASRGLADNNEQFF

D: TRBD1
J: TRBJ2-7
V: TRBV7-2
size: .
DNA: TGTGCCAGCAGCTTGGGCGTGGGACAGGTGTACGAGCAGTACTTC
CDR3: CASSLGVGQVYEQYF

D: TRBD2
J: TRBJ2-1
V: TRBV6-1
size: .
DNA: TGTGCCAGCAGTGAAGCGACTAGCGGGGGGATCTATTACAATGAGCAGTTCTTC
CDR3: CASSEATSGGIYYNEQFF

D: TRBD1
J: TRBJ1-2
V: TRBV18
size: .
DNA: TGTGCCAGCTCACCAACAGGGGACTATGGCTACACCTTC
CDR3: CASSPTGDYGYTF

D: .
J: TRBJ1-3
V: TRBV10-3
size: .
DNA: TGTGCCATCAGTGACGCCGACTGGCTCTCTGGAAACACCATATATTTT
CDR3: CAISDADWLSGNTIYF

D: TRBD2
J: TRBJ2-2
V: TRBV15
size: .
DNA: TGTGCCACCAGCCAAGGACTAGCGGGGGCGAACACCGGGGAGCTGTTTTTT
CDR3: CATSQGLAGANTGELFF

D: TRBD1
J: TRBJ1-1
V: TRBV18
size: .
DNA: TGTGCCAGCTCACCCCCCGACAGGGGAAATGGTGAAGCTTTCTTT
CDR3: CASSPPDRGNGEAFF

D: .
J: TRBJ2-5
V: TRBV4-1
size: .
DNA: TGCGCCAGCAGCCAAGATCGGGACGAGGAGACCCAGTACTTC
CDR3: CASSQDRDEETQYF

D: TRBD1
J: TRBJ2-7
V: TRBV2
size: .
DNA: TGTGCCAGCAGGAGAAGACAGGGGAGCTACGAGCAGTACTTC
CDR3: CASRRRQGSYEQYF

D: .
J: TRBJ1-3
V: TRBV4-1
size: .
DNA: TGCGCCAGCAGCCAAGGTAAGAGTGCGGGAAACACCATATATTTT
CDR3: CASSQGKSAGNTIYF

D: TRBD1
J: TRBJ1-6
V: TRBV5-1
size: .
DNA: TGCGCCAGCGGGACAGGAAGCTCCTATAATTCACCCCTCCACTTT
CDR3: CASGTGSSYNSPLHF

D: .
J: TRBJ1-6
V: TRBV6-5
size: .
DNA: TGTGCCAGCAGTTACTCCCTGGGGGGCCGGTCACCCCTCCACTTT
CDR3: CASSYSLGGRSPLHF

D: .
J: TRBJ1-4
V: TRBV15
size: few
DNA: TGTGCCACAGGAGACGGGTACCTTAATGAAAAACTGTTTTTT
CDR3: CATGDGYLNEKLFF

D: TRBD1
J: TRBJ2-5
V: TRBV5-1
size: .
DNA: TGCGCCAGCAGCTTCGGGACAGGGAGGGAGACCCAGTACTTC
CDR3: CASSFGTGRETQYF

D: .
J: TRBJ1-6
V: TRBV7-2
size: .
DNA: TGTGCCAGCAGTCAAGCCAGGGGCAGTTCACCCCTCCACTTT
CDR3: CASSQARGSSPLHF

D: .
J: TRBJ2-1
V: TRBV6-1
size: .
DNA: TGTGCCAGCAGTCAGACCGGGCCCCACAATGAGCAGTTCTTC
CDR3: CASSQTGPHNEQFF

D: .
J: TRBJ1-6
V: TRBV27
size: medium-sized
DNA: TGTGCCAGCACCCCCCGGCAGGGTAGAAATTCACCCCTCCACTTT
CDR3: CASTPRQGRNSPLHF

D: .
J: TRBJ2-1
V: TRBV4-1
size: .
DNA: TGCGCCAGCGGACACATAGGGAATGAGCAGTTCTTC
CDR3: CASGHIGNEQFF

D: .
J: TRBJ1-1
V: TRBV16
size: .
DNA: TGTGCCAGCAGCCAATTTATGAACACTGAAGCTTTCTTT
CDR3: CASSQFMNTEAFF

D: .
J: TRBJ1-2
V: TRBV18
size: .
DNA: TGTGCCAGCTCACCACCGACTAACTATGGCTACACCTTC
CDR3: CASSPPTNYGYTF

D: .
J: TRBJ2-6
V: TRBV7-3
size: .
DNA: TGTGCCAGCAGCTTAACCGGCTCTGGGGCCAACGTCCTGACTTTC
CDR3: CASSLTGSGANVLTF

D: .
J: TRBJ2-7
V: TRBV2
size: .
DNA: TGTGCCAGCAGTGGGACAGCGTACGAGCAGTACTTC
CDR3: CASSGTAYEQYF

D: .
J: TRBJ2-1
V: TRBV12-5
size: .
DNA: TGTGCTAGTGGTTTGGAGTTCGAGGGGAATGAGCAGTTCTTC
CDR3: CASGLEFEGNEQFF

D: TRBD2
J: TRBJ2-3
V: TRBV19
size: .
DNA: TGTGCCAGTAGTAGCGGTATAGCGGGGGGGCGAGATACGCAGTATTTT
CDR3: CASSSGIAGGRDTQYF

D: TRBD1
J: TRBJ1-6
V: TRBV27
size: .
DNA: TGTGCCAGCAGTTTACAAGGGACAGGTTGGGGTTCACCCCTCCACTTT
CDR3: CASSLQGTGWGSPLHF

D: .
J: TRBJ1-2
V: TRBV6-5
size: few
DNA: TGTGCCGCCTCGGCTCCGGGCTATGGCTACACCTTC
CDR3: CAASAPGYGYTF

D: .
J: TRBJ1-2
V: TRBV14
size: .
DNA: TGTGCCAGCAGCCCTCAGGGTATTGGTGGCTACACCTTC
CDR3: CASSPQGIGGYTF

D: .
J: TRBJ2-3
V: TRBV19
size: .
DNA: TGTGCCAGTACGAACTTAGACACAGATACGCAGTATTTT
CDR3: CASTNLDTDTQYF

D: TRBD1
J: TRBJ2-5
V: TRBV18
size: .
DNA: TGTGCCAGCTCGTCCACCCCCCCGGGACAGGGTCGGGAGACCCAGTACTTC
CDR3: CASSSTPPGQGRETQYF